One sample yielded the 26 T cell receptor beta chains listed below, sequenced in a study of T cells in Graves' hyperthyroidism and ophthalmopathy. RNA transcripts were the template for amplifying TCR beta CDR3 regions. TCR CDR3 regions were first amplified by RT-PCR with HTBI primers. TCRdb analysed the multiplex PCR reads with MiXCR anew, one entry per CDR3 protein. The data hold around 280,000 distinct CDR3 sequences, with around 13% observed a single time. Specimen: blood. These receptors all stem from a woman between 35 and 50 years old with Graves' hyperthyroidism.

In its sample, this clonotype was seen many times. The rearrangement links TRBV7-2 to TRBJ2-7, with D hard to call. Germline CDR1 and CDR2: SGHTA and FQGNSA. CDR3 length equals 14 residues. V lost 5 bases and J lost 0, with 11 bases in between. The CDR3 bases are TGTGCCAGCAGCGTCCGACAACGCTCCTACGAGCAGTACTTC. This encodes CASSVRQRSYEQYF.

Comment on this clonotype: A much bigger clone sits one base away, suggesting this may be a read error. V usage is TRBV7-9 and J usage is TRBJ2-3; 8 nucleotides align to TRBD1. CDR1 is SEHNR and CDR2 is FQNEAQ in the germline V gene (reference sequence). This CDR3 spans 16 amino acids. The V segment lost 2 bases and the J segment 3 bases; nucleotides outside the gene matches: 7. The CDR3 bases are TGTGCCAGCAGCTTAACCCGGACAGGGAGGACAGATACGCAGTATTTT. Its protein is CASSLTRTGRTDTQYF.

V and J are TRBV30 and TRBJ2-1, with 8 bases that match TRBD1. Unmatched junction bases numbered 5, after V lost 2 bases and J lost 11 bases. This CDR3 is built from 12 residues. CDR1 and CDR2 (germline): GTSNPN, SVGIG (reference sequence). CDR3 protein: CAWSLQGGKQFF. Here the CDR3 DNA reads TGTGCCTGGAGTCTACAGGGGGGTAAGCAGTTCTTC.

This clonotype was counted many times. The chain uses TRBV6-1 and TRBJ2-7; 11 bases are shared with TRBD2. The ends lost 9 bases at V and 4 bases at J; junction bases unmatched: 11. Germline CDR1 reads MNHNS; CDR2 reads SASEGT. The CDR3 length is 15 residues. The CDR3 bases are TGTGCCAGTCTCGTCTTAGCGGGAGGGGTATACGAGCAGTACTTC. It codes for CASLVLAGGVYEQYF.

This clonotype was seen at least ten times. The CDR3 loop is CASSLGSGRDNEQFF. The DNA of the CDR3 is TGTGCCAGCAGCTTAGGTAGCGGGAGGGACAATGAGCAGTTCTTC. V gene TRBV11-3 combines with J gene TRBJ2-1; 11 bases agree with TRBD2. With V trimmed by 1 base and J by 5 bases, 1 base remained unmatched. This CDR3 spans 15 amino acids. Germline lookup yields CDR1 SGHNT and CDR2 YENEEA.

This clonotype was seen more than once but under ten times. The chain carries TRBV5-8 and TRBJ2-1; 9 bases fit TRBD1. CDR1 and CDR2 from the germline V gene are SGHTS and YDEGEE. The length of the CDR3 is 15 residues. Trimming cost V 4 bases and J 6 bases; bases outside gene matches: 8. The CDR3 loop reads CASSTGGTGTNEQFF. CDR3 sequence (DNA): TGTGCCAGCAGCACAGGGGGGACAGGGACCAATGAGCAGTTCTTC.

Details on this clonotype: A much larger clone lies one base from this, so it may be a read error. The chain couples TRBV7-9 to TRBJ2-5, with D possibly matching TRBD2 (6 bases). Germline V gene sequence: CDR1 SEHNR, CDR2 FQNEAQ (reference sequence). This CDR3 has 16 residues. The CDR3 here is CARSKNLGRSGETQYF. The CDR3 DNA is TGTGCCCGCAGCAAAAACCTCGGGAGAAGTGGTGAGACCCAGTACTTC.

With regard to this clonotype: This may arise from a read error, as a much more abundant clone is one base away. This chain links TRBV3-1 with TRBJ1-5, with D tentatively TRBD1 (5 bases). V lost 4 bases to trimming and J lost 6 bases, with 16 bases between them. This CDR3 comprises 15 residues. CDR1 is LGHDT, CDR2 YNNKEL, per germline (reference sequence). The CDR3, as DNA: TGTGCCAGCAGCCGGTCTGGGGCTGGCAGTCAGCCCCAGCATTTT. This sequence encodes CASSRSGAGSQPQHF.

This clonotype was detected ten times or more. This chain links TRBV18 with TRBJ2-1, with 9 bases fitting TRBD1. The CDR3 contains 15 residues. CDR1 and CDR2 from the germline V gene are KGHSH and LQKENI. V was clipped by 3 bases and J by 6 bases; unmatched bases: 6. The chain's CDR3 is CASSPDRGFSNEQFF. The CDR3 DNA reads TGTGCCAGCTCACCGGACAGGGGCTTTAGCAATGAGCAGTTCTTC.

This clonotype was detected ten times or more. The V call is TRBV20-1, the J call TRBJ2-7, with 9 positions matching TRBD2. In germline, CDR1 is DFQATT, CDR2 SNEGSKA (reference sequence). This CDR3 region has 15 residues. Unmatched junction bases numbered 8, after V lost 3 bases and J lost 2 bases. CDR3 protein: CSASALAGDPYEQYF. In DNA form, the CDR3 reads TGCAGTGCTAGCGCTTTAGCGGGAGATCCCTACGAGCAGTACTTC.

The chain is built from TRBV20-1 and TRBJ2-7; D call uncertain. V was clipped by 1 base and J by 3 bases, with 4 bases between them. This CDR3 has 11 residues. Germline CDR1 is DFQATT and CDR2 is SNEGSKA (reference sequence). In DNA form, the CDR3 reads TGCAGTGCTAGAGCCAACTACGAGCAGTACTTC. The encoded protein is CSARANYEQYF.

Many counts were recorded for this clonotype. The chain has TRBV28 and TRBJ1-5; no clear D gene. Germline V gives CDR1 MDHEN, CDR2 SYDVKM. This CDR3 is built from 14 residues. V was clipped by 3 bases and J by 1 base, with 7 bases between them. The CDR3 DNA reads as TGTGCCAGCAGTTTGCGAGGCAGCAATCAGCCCCAGCATTTT. Translated, it gives CASSLRGSNQPQHF.

This clonotype was detected only a few times. The rearrangement links TRBV19 to TRBJ2-3, with 8 bases aligning to TRBD1. The CDR3 spans 14 residues. Germline trimming cut 5 bases from V and 0 bases from J; bases unmatched to any gene: 1. Germline CDR1 is LNHDA and CDR2 is SQIVND (reference sequence). For the CDR3, the DNA is TGTGCCAGTAGTCGACAGGGGAGCACAGATACGCAGTATTTT. Its protein is CASSRQGSTDTQYF.

This clonotype was recorded at least ten times. This sequence joins TRBV10-3 and TRBJ1-4, with TRBD1 matching 7 bases. V trimming: 6 bases; J trimming: 8 bases; junction bases outside the gene matches: 3. The germline V gene has CDR1 ENHRY and CDR2 SYGVKD. This CDR3 is 12 amino acids long. This chain's CDR3 is CAIRQGKEKLFF. Here the CDR3 DNA reads TGTGCCATCAGACAGGGGAAAGAAAAACTGTTTTTT.

The gene calls are TRBV7-8 and TRBJ2-1, with D possibly TRBD2 on 6 matching bases. Trimming left V 0 bases short and J 7 bases short, with 13 bases between. The V gene's germline CDR1 is SGHVS and CDR2 FQNEAQ. This CDR3 has 15 residues. This chain's CDR3 is CASSLAKLAPNEQFF. For the CDR3, the DNA is TGTGCCAGCAGCTTAGCGAAGCTAGCGCCTAATGAGCAGTTCTTC.

This clonotype was recorded many times. The chain links TRBV19 to TRBJ1-1, with TRBD1 matching over 9 bases. The CDR3 is 15 residues long. V was clipped by 7 bases and J by 5 bases; unmatched bases: 11. Germline CDR1 and CDR2: LNHDA and SQIVND (reference sequence). The CDR3 DNA reads TGTGCCAGTACGATGACGGGACAGGGCGAAACTGAAGCTTTCTTT. It is translated as CASTMTGQGETEAFF.

This chain uses TRBV24-1 with TRBJ2-1; 9 bases align to TRBD1. In germline, CDR1 is KGHDR, CDR2 SFDVKD. V lost 3 bases to trimming and J lost 2 bases; unmatched junction nucleotides: 7. This CDR3 region has 17 residues. The CDR3 DNA reads as TGTGCCACCAGTGATGGGACAGGGTTGGGGCCCTACAATGAGCAGTTCTTC. Its translation is CATSDGTGLGPYNEQFF.

In this sample, this clonotype turned up a few times. This sequence may be a read error, since a much larger clone differs from it by one base. V is TRBV6-2 or TRBV6-3 and J is TRBJ1-1; D uncertain. This CDR3 has 13 amino acids. Germline loops: CDR1 MNHEY, CDR2 SVGEGT. V lost 2 bases, J lost 1 base, and 5 bases lay in between. The CDR3 protein is CASSYPANTEAFF. As DNA, the CDR3 is TGTGCCAGCAGTTACCCAGCGAACACTGAAGCTTTCTTT.

The chain employs TRBV25-1 and TRBJ2-5; TRBD2 matches at 8 bases. With 3 bases clipped from V and 9 bases from J, the junction kept 12 bases outside the gene matches. Germline V gives CDR1 MGHDK, CDR2 SYGVNS. The length of the CDR3 is 15 residues. Here the CDR3 DNA reads TGTGCCAGCAGTGATACTAGCGGAGGGAAGGGATCCCAGTACTTC. Encoded protein: CASSDTSGGKGSQYF.

This clonotype was detected many times. The chain recombines TRBV5-6 with TRBJ1-2; possibly TRBD1 for D (6 bases). Germline V CDR1 and CDR2: SGHDT, YYEEEE. This CDR3 comprises 12 residues. V dropped 3 bases and J dropped 7 bases, with 10 bases sitting between them. The CDR3 DNA reads TGTGCCAGCAGCTATGGACAGCCTGGCTACACCTTC. Translating it yields CASSYGQPGYTF.

There are many counts of this clonotype. CDR3 residues: CASTFQGQPSETQYF. DNA of the CDR3: TGTGCCAGCACTTTCCAGGGCCAGCCCTCAGAGACCCAGTACTTC. The chain recombines TRBV2 with TRBJ2-5, with D possibly being TRBD1 (5 bases). V lost 7 bases, J lost 4 bases, and 19 bases lay in between. This CDR3 comprises 15 residues. Per germline, CDR1 SNHLY and CDR2 FYNNEI.

With regard to this clonotype: This may come from a read error, since a much larger clone is one base off. The chain is built from TRBV20-1 and TRBJ2-7, with 9 bases identical to TRBD2. CDR1 and CDR2 from the germline V gene are DFQATT and SNEGSKA (reference sequence). The CDR3 length is 16 residues. With V trimmed by 1 base and J by 4 bases, 11 bases remained unmatched. The CDR3, as DNA: TGCAGTGCTAGAGGGTCTGGGGCTAGCGGGATGTACGAGCAGTACTTC. Translated: CSARGSGASGMYEQYF.

J is TRBJ2-3 and V is TRBV27; D not resolved. Germline CDR1 and CDR2: MNHEY and SMNVEV (reference sequence). The CDR3 loop spans 13 amino acids. V dropped 8 bases and J dropped 3 bases, with 12 bases sitting between them. CDR3 bases: TGTGCCAGCCGGACCCCCGGGACAGATACGCAGTATTTT. Amino acids: CASRTPGTDTQYF.

This clonotype was observed at least ten times. The chain uses TRBV24-1 and TRBJ2-1, with 12 bases fitting TRBD2. The CDR3 sequence is 15 residues long. Germline V gene data show CDR1 as KGHDR and CDR2 as SFDVKD. J was trimmed by 9 bases and V by 3 bases; bases with no gene match: 5. The CDR3 loop reads CATSDPLAGGLEQFF. The CDR3 DNA is TGTGCCACCAGTGATCCGCTAGCGGGAGGGCTTGAGCAGTTCTTC.

This clonotype was found a few times. The genes are TRBV18 and TRBJ2-1; unclear D gene. Germline CDR1 reads KGHSH; CDR2 reads LQKENI. The V and J ends lost 8 bases and 5 bases respectively, with 16 bases between them. CDR3 length equals 14 residues. The CDR3 DNA reads TGTGCCAGCCGCTCGGTAGAAGAGGACAATGAGCAGTTCTTC. Amino acids: CASRSVEEDNEQFF.

This clonotype has ten or more counts. This chain links TRBV12-3 or TRBV12-4 with TRBJ1-2; the D is unclear. The V and J ends lost 4 bases and 6 bases respectively, with 21 bases between them. The CDR3 covers 16 residues. The DNA for the CDR3 is TGTGCCAGCAGTTCCCAAGGACGGCAGATGCTCGATGGCTACACCTTC. As protein: CASSSQGRQMLDGYTF.